This T cell receptor (beta chain) is drawn from a study of blood T cell repertoires in COVID-19. About the research overall: Donors in the United States, Italy and Spain gave samples during acute or convalescent COVID-19. In each case, the material was cDNA or gDNA derived from T cells, B-cell-depleted T cells, or PBMCs.

The CDR3 is made up of 14 amino acids. The germline CDR1 and CDR2 sequences are SEHNR and FQNEAQ (reference sequence). V shed 5 bases and J 2 bases; nucleotides not matched to a gene: 2. Authors' methods: Researchers report that nucleated cell counts were estimated from reference gene primer amplification. The repertoire was sequenced with immunoSEQ multiplex PCR; TCRdb's copy has only in-frame clones and lacks some. Clone size and the V and J calls come from that table; the DNA yielded D and trimming. The sample includes 120,000 or so clones, 78% of them seen just once. The TCR originated in a man in his 70s with acute or convalescent COVID-19. The material sequenced was peripheral blood. The V gene is TRBV7-9, the J gene TRBJ2-2; 7 positions agree with TRBD1. The CDR3 sequence: CASSRDRNTGELFF. CDR3 in DNA: TGTGCCAGCAGCCGGGACAGAAACACCGGGGAGCTGTTTTTT.